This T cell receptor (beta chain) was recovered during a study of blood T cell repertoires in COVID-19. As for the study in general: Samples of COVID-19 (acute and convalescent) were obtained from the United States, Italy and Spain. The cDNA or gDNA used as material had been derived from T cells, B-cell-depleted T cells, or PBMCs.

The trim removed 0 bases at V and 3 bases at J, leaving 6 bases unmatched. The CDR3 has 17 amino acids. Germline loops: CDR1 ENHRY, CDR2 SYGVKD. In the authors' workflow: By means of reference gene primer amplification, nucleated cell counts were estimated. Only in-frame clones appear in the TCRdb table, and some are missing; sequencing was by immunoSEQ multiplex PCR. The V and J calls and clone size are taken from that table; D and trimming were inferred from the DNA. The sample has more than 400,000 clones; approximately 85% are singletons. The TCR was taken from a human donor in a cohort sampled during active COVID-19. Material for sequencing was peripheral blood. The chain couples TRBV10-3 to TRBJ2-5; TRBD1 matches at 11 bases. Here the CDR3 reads CAISESPGQGGKETQYF. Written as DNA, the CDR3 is TGTGCCATCAGTGAGTCGCCGGGACAGGGGGGTAAAGAGACCCAGTACTTC.